These 4 T cell receptor beta chains were all obtained from the same sample, sequenced in a study of T-cell reconstitution after alpha-beta-depleted transplantation in children listed by TCRdb under 2016. Preparation of the library involved PCR. Instrument used: Illumina HiSeq 2500. TCR library preparation used molecular barcoding, with unique molecular identifiers applied to normalize quantification of the TCRbeta repertoire. TCRdb ran its own pipeline on the public reads, namely fastp trimming at Q25 and MiXCR clone calling, and kept in-frame beta chains. Each CDR3 protein gets just one entry, which takes the most common genes and DNA from the rows behind it. The sample includes about 270,000 distinct CDR3 sequences, with almost 10% observed a single time. Jointly, the top ten make up around 9.1% of the sample. The sample here was PBMCs from the stem cell graft donor, taken from the stem cell graft. Receptors originate from a human donor who donated a stem cell graft to a child with SCID.

This clonotype has a count of ten or more. This chain uses TRBV7-9 with TRBJ2-7; D call uncertain. The V end was cut by 6 bases, the J end by 2 bases, with 8 bases between. Per the germline V gene, CDR1 is SEHNR and CDR2 is FQNEAQ (reference sequence). This CDR3 has 12 residues. As DNA, the CDR3 is TGTGCCAGCAGTTCATTCCCCTACGAGCAGTACTTC. It translates to CASSSFPYEQYF.

The chain couples TRBV10-3 to TRBJ1-2, with D possibly matching TRBD1 (5 bases). V lost 7 bases and J 4 bases, leaving 13 bases between the germline ends. The CDR3 length is 13 residues. From germline, CDR1 is ENHRY and CDR2 SYGVKD. CDR3 bases: TGTGCCATCACCATGACAGCCTTCTATGGCTACACCTTC. This encodes CAITMTAFYGYTF.

This clonotype was recorded a few times. CDR3 loop: CASSQGGFGEKLFF. The CDR3 nucleotides are TGTGCCAGCAGCCAGGGAGGGTTCGGCGAAAAACTGTTTTTT. The rearrangement links TRBV14 to TRBJ1-4; D is undetermined. This CDR3 has 14 residues. The germline V gene encodes CDR1 SGHDN and CDR2 FVKESK. The germline V and J ends were trimmed by 3 bases and 8 bases, with 13 bases remaining between them.

This clonotype has more than one count but fewer than ten. This chain links TRBV5-1 with TRBJ2-2; TRBD1 agrees at 7 bases. Trimming removed 0 bases from V and 4 bases from J; junction bases left unmatched: 9. The CDR3 has 17 amino acids. Germline assignment: CDR1 SGHRS and CDR2 YFSETQ. CDR3 DNA sequence: TGCGCCAGCAGCTTGGGGACAGGTGACGCCGGCACCGGGGAGCTGTTTTTT. As protein: CASSLGTGDAGTGELFF.